Listed below are T cell receptor beta chains from one sample, sequenced in a study of cytomegalovirus exposure and HLA in healthy donors. Profiled with immunoSEQ multiplex PCR; TCRdb holds only in-frame clones, not every one. The sample lists about 170,000 clones; roughly 60% were seen once. Sequencing was carried out using PBMCs. The source is a middle-aged man in good health and CMV-seronegative. CDR3s include the opening cysteine and the closing phenylalanine or tryptophan. Each record gives: D gene, clone size, V gene, J gene, CDR3 length, CDR3 protein, CDR3 DNA. The D gene is left open where the match is weak. Clone size is stated in some rows and not others, as once, few, many or a class when expanded.

d_gene: -; abundance: few; v_gene: TRBV27; j_gene: TRBJ1-1; len: 13; CDR3aa: CASRGTGRTEAFF; CDR3nt: TGTGCCAGCAGGGGAACAGGGAGAACTGAAGCTTTCTTT
d_gene: -; abundance: few; v_gene: TRBV4-1; j_gene: TRBJ2-7; len: 13; CDR3aa: CASSQDRGYEQYF; CDR3nt: TGCGCCAGCAGCCAAGATCGGGGTTACGAGCAGTACTTC
d_gene: -; abundance: -; v_gene: TRBV6-5; j_gene: TRBJ1-2; len: 13; CDR3aa: CASSRRGTLGYTF; CDR3nt: TGTGCCAGCAGCCGCCGGGGTACGCTTGGCTACACCTTC
d_gene: TRBD1; abundance: -; v_gene: TRBV25-1; j_gene: TRBJ2-1; len: 16; CDR3aa: CASSDFAGGWRNEQFF; CDR3nt: TGTGCCAGCAGTGACTTTGCAGGGGGATGGCGAAATGAGCAGTTCTTC
d_gene: TRBD2; abundance: -; v_gene: TRBV5-1; j_gene: TRBJ2-2; len: 13; CDR3aa: CASSSGNTGELFF; CDR3nt: TGCGCCAGCTCTAGCGGCAACACCGGGGAGCTGTTTTTT
d_gene: -; abundance: -; v_gene: TRBV5-1; j_gene: TRBJ2-2; len: 13; CDR3aa: CASSLSTTGELFF; CDR3nt: TGCGCCAGCAGCTTGTCTACCACCGGGGAGCTGTTTTTT
d_gene: -; abundance: -; v_gene: TRBV15; j_gene: TRBJ1-4; len: 14; CDR3aa: CATKQGATNEKLFF; CDR3nt: TGTGCCACCAAACAGGGCGCAACTAATGAAAAACTGTTTTTT
d_gene: TRBD1; abundance: -; v_gene: TRBV9; j_gene: TRBJ1-2; len: 14; CDR3aa: CASSSDGTARGYTF; CDR3nt: TGTGCCAGCAGCTCAGACGGGACAGCCCGCGGCTACACCTTC
d_gene: -; abundance: -; v_gene: TRBV7-7; j_gene: TRBJ2-5; len: 15; CDR3aa: CASSLSVGGGETQYF; CDR3nt: TGTGCCAGCAGCTTATCGGTCGGGGGAGGTGAGACCCAGTACTTC
d_gene: TRBD2; abundance: few; v_gene: TRBV18; j_gene: TRBJ2-7; len: 17; CDR3aa: CASSPSRLAALSYEQYF; CDR3nt: TGTGCCAGCTCACCTTCCCGGCTAGCGGCCCTTTCCTACGAGCAGTACTTC
d_gene: -; abundance: -; v_gene: TRBV6-5; j_gene: TRBJ1-2; len: 12; CDR3aa: CASSDPEGGYTF; CDR3nt: TGTGCCAGCAGTGACCCTGAGGGTGGCTACACCTTC
d_gene: TRBD1; abundance: -; v_gene: TRBV19; j_gene: TRBJ2-7; len: 14; CDR3aa: CATRGDREPYEQYF; CDR3nt: TGTGCCACCCGGGGGGACAGGGAACCCTACGAGCAGTACTTC
d_gene: TRBD2; abundance: -; v_gene: TRBV15; j_gene: TRBJ2-5; len: 14; CDR3aa: CATSRVKREVTQYF; CDR3nt: TGTGCCACCAGCAGAGTCAAGCGGGAGGTGACCCAGTACTTC
d_gene: -; abundance: few; v_gene: TRBV6-1; j_gene: TRBJ2-1; len: 13; CDR3aa: CASATRGDNEQFF; CDR3nt: TGTGCCAGCGCCACCAGGGGGGACAATGAGCAGTTCTTC
d_gene: -; abundance: -; v_gene: TRBV7-8; j_gene: TRBJ2-1; len: 16; CDR3aa: CASSPSDYSSYNEQFF; CDR3nt: TGTGCCAGCAGCCCTAGCGACTACTCCTCCTACAATGAGCAGTTCTTC
d_gene: -; abundance: -; v_gene: TRBV5-1; j_gene: TRBJ2-7; len: 13; CDR3aa: CASSGGPSYEQYF; CDR3nt: TGCGCCAGCAGCGGTGGCCCATCCTACGAGCAGTACTTC
d_gene: -; abundance: -; v_gene: TRBV7-3; j_gene: TRBJ2-1; len: 14; CDR3aa: CASSLMGGYNEQFF; CDR3nt: TGTGCCAGCAGCCTCATGGGAGGATACAATGAGCAGTTCTTC